The TCR beta chain described here comes from a study of blood T cell repertoires in COVID-19. As for the study in general: There were acute and convalescent COVID-19 samples, and they came from the United States, Italy and Spain. T cells, B-cell-depleted T cells, or PBMCs provided the cDNA or gDNA that served as material.

Germline CDR1 and CDR2: MDHEN and SYDVKM. This CDR3 spans 16 amino acids. Trimming took 10 bases from V and 7 from J; bases not matched to a gene: 14. Sequencing used immunoSEQ multiplex PCR; TCRdb keeps in-frame clones, though not all of them. The repertoire holds about 210,000 clones, with roughly four fifths as singletons. The source is a man aged 35 to 55 who had recovered from COVID-19. The rearrangement uses TRBV28 and TRBJ1-4; TRBD1 agrees at 11 bases. The sequencing sample was made of PBMCs or T cells enriched from blood (not recorded which). CDR3 loop: CATSGTGGGKGEKLFF. For the CDR3, the DNA is TGTGCCACGTCCGGGACAGGGGGTGGAAAGGGTGAAAAACTGTTTTTT. Full variable domain (rest looked up from reference TRBV28 and TRBJ1-4): DVKVTQSSRYLVKRTGEKVFLECVQDMDHENMFWYRQDPGLGLRLIYFSYDVKMKEKGDIPEGYSVSREKKERFSLILESASTNQTSMYLCATSGTGGGKGEKLFFGSGTQLSVL.